These 3 T cell receptor beta chains were sequenced from one sample in a study of blood T cell repertoires in COVID-19. Profiling relied on immunoSEQ multiplex PCR, and the TCRdb table lists in-frame clones only, not all of them. The data hold 200,000 to 250,000 clones, with 82% observed a single time. The specimen was peripheral blood. The receptors were gathered from a woman aged 70-85 years with COVID-19, enrolled during active disease.

The chain is built from TRBV7-2 and TRBJ1-1, with 7 nucleotides matching TRBD1. The CDR3 length is 16 residues. Germline V CDR1 and CDR2: SGHTA, FQGNSA. With V trimmed by 4 bases and J by 7 bases, 15 bases remained unmatched. The CDR3 loop reads CASSSPAGGIPSEAFF. As DNA, the CDR3 is TGTGCCAGCAGCTCCCCCGCAGGGGGTATACCTAGTGAAGCTTTCTTT.

On this clone itself: The same CDR3 arises from other DNA sequences in this sample as well. The chain's CDR3 is CASSLGDRLNTEAFF. CDR3 nucleotides: TGTGCCAGCAGCCTAGGGGACAGACTGAACACTGAAGCTTTCTTT. V and J are TRBV28 and TRBJ1-1; 7 bases are shared with TRBD1. The V segment lost 6 bases and the J segment 0 bases; nucleotides outside the gene matches: 7. The CDR3 runs to 15 residues. The germline CDR1 and CDR2 sequences are MDHEN and SYDVKM. The whole variable domain, filled in from reference TRBV28 and TRBJ1-1, reads DVKVTQSSRYLVKRTGEKVFLECVQDMDHENMFWYRQDPGLGLRLIYFSYDVKMKEKGDIPEGYSVSREKKERFSLILESASTNQTSMYLCASSLGDRLNTEAFFGQGTRLTVV.

The chain has TRBV27 and TRBJ2-1; TRBD2 matches at 8 bases. J gave up 5 bases and V 2 bases, and 8 bases lay outside the gene matches. Germline CDR1 is MNHEY and CDR2 is SMNVEV (reference sequence). This CDR3 region has 16 residues. The CDR3 DNA reads TGTGCCAGCAGTTTAAGATCTAGCGGGCATAACAATGAGCAGTTCTTC. This sequence encodes CASSLRSSGHNNEQFF.